The 29 T cell receptor beta chains given below trace back to one sample, sequenced in a study of T cell repertoires in aging, cancer and after chemotherapy. Peripheral blood genomic DNA, not sorted cells or RNA, was the template. Multiplex touch-down PCR with TRB-A/B primers amplified rearranged V-D-J TRB sequences. TCRdb reprocessed the multiplex PCR reads with MiXCR, giving one entry per CDR3 protein. The sample has about 10,000 distinct CDR3 sequences, approximately 40% seen once. What was sequenced was blood. The receptors shown here come from a human donor in good health.

The sample holds a few counts of this clonotype. The V and J genes are TRBV18 and TRBJ1-2; 7 bases align to TRBD1. This CDR3 is 15 amino acids long. V shed 6 bases, J shed 4 bases, and the junction held 11 bases outside the gene matches. The germline V gene encodes CDR1 KGHSH and CDR2 LQKENI. The CDR3 is CASSSRGDSSYGYTF. The CDR3 coding sequence is TGTGCCAGCTCTTCCAGGGGGGACAGCTCCTATGGCTACACCTTC.

The V and J genes are TRBV29-1 and TRBJ1-1; 8 bases align to TRBD1. Germline trimming cut 3 bases from V and 4 bases from J; bases unmatched to any gene: 4. The CDR3 loop spans 13 amino acids. The germline CDR1 and CDR2 sequences are SQVTM and ANQGSEA. The CDR3 loop reads CSVDRGLVTEAFF. CDR3 DNA sequence: TGCAGCGTTGACAGGGGGCTGGTCACTGAAGCTTTCTTT.

Details on this clonotype: A much larger clone is a single base away; this may be a read error. V gene TRBV29-1 combines with J gene TRBJ1-1; D uncertain. The CDR3 is 12 residues long. Looked up from germline, CDR1 is SQVTM and CDR2 is ANQGSEA. The CDR3 sequence: CSVDIGNTVAFF. The CDR3 DNA follows: TGCAGCGTTGATATTGGAAACACTGTAGCTTTCTTT. The full variable domain, with the rest looked up from reference TRBV29-1 and TRBJ1-1, is SAVISQKPSRDICQRGTSLTIQCQVDSQVTMMFWYRQQPGQSLTLIATANQGSEATYESGFVIDKFPISRPNLTFSTLTVSNMSPEDSSIYLCSVDIGNTVAFFGQGTRLTVV.

This clonotype was counted only a few times. The rearrangement links TRBV7-9 to TRBJ2-7; TRBD1 aligns across 7 bases. The CDR3 loop spans 15 amino acids. Germline V gene sequence: CDR1 SEHNR, CDR2 FQNEAQ (reference sequence). The J segment lost 0 bases and the V segment lost 5 bases, leaving 7 bases of the junction unmatched. The CDR3 DNA is TGTGCCAGCAGCAAGCCGGGACAGATCTCCTACGAGCAGTACTTC. Amino acid sequence: CASSKPGQISYEQYF.

This clonotype was observed a few times. The chain has TRBV12-3 or TRBV12-4 and TRBJ2-1; tentative D call: TRBD1 (5 bases). The CDR3 is made up of 14 amino acids. V was shortened by 2 bases and J by 5 bases, with 10 bases between the two germline ends. CDR3 protein: CASSLSQGNNEQFF. The CDR3, as DNA: TGTGCCAGCAGTTTAAGTCAGGGTAACAATGAGCAGTTCTTC.

The chain has TRBV6-2 or TRBV6-3 and TRBJ2-7, with 11 positions matching TRBD2. This CDR3 is built from 14 residues. CDR1 MNHEY and CDR2 SVGEGT come from the germline V gene. V lost 8 bases and J lost 2; bases outside the gene matches: 5. CDR3 amino acids: CASGPGLAAYEQYF. CDR3 DNA: TGTGCCAGCGGACCGGGACTAGCGGCCTACGAGCAGTACTTC.

In its sample, this clonotype was seen a few times. The chain joins TRBV4-3 to TRBJ2-1; D remains ambiguous. This CDR3 has 16 residues. Germline V gene lookup returns CDR1 LGHNA and CDR2 YSLEER. V was clipped by 0 bases and J by 0 bases, with 9 bases between them. The CDR3 reads CASSQDKYSSYNEQFF. CDR3 coding DNA: TGCGCCAGCAGCCAAGATAAGTACAGCTCCTACAATGAGCAGTTCTTC.

This clonotype was recorded a few times. This chain connects TRBV18 to TRBJ2-7; D possibly corresponds to TRBD2 (5 bases). The V and J ends lost 0 bases and 6 bases respectively, with 12 bases between them. CDR1 is KGHSH and CDR2 is LQKENI in the germline V gene. The CDR3 runs 14 residues. The CDR3 sequence is CASSPPTNLPEQYF. The CDR3 region has the DNA TGTGCCAGCTCACCACCGACTAACTTGCCCGAGCAGTACTTC.

V is TRBV11-1 and J is TRBJ2-1, with 14 bases identical to TRBD2. The CDR3 has 15 amino acids. The trim removed 5 bases at V and 10 bases at J, leaving 7 bases unmatched. Looked up from germline, CDR1 is SGHAT and CDR2 is FQDESV (reference sequence). As DNA, the CDR3 is TGTGCCAGCAGCCCTAGACTAGCGGGAGGGGGGGAGCAGTTCTTC. This gives the protein CASSPRLAGGGEQFF.

The chain combines TRBV6-5 with TRBJ1-6; D not certain. The CDR3 has 15 residues. The V end lost 6 bases, the J end lost 0 bases, and 9 bases lay between the germline ends. From germline, CDR1 is MNHEY and CDR2 SVGAGI. DNA for the CDR3: TGTGCCAGCAGGCCGCCCCGCTCCTATAATTCACCCCTCCACTTT. This codes for CASRPPRSYNSPLHF.

This clonotype turned up a few times. The J gene is TRBJ1-1, the V gene TRBV19; D may be TRBD1 (5 bases). V was trimmed by 4 bases and J by 8 bases, leaving 14 bases between them. Germline V gives CDR1 LNHDA, CDR2 SQIVND (reference sequence). The CDR3 runs 13 residues. CDR3 sequence reads: CASSTWDGEEAFF. The DNA for the CDR3 is TGTGCCAGTAGTACTTGGGACGGAGAAGAAGCTTTCTTT.

This clonotype was found a few times. This chain uses TRBV6-2 or TRBV6-3 with TRBJ2-3, with TRBD2 matching over 7 bases. In germline, CDR1 is MNHEY, CDR2 SVGEGT. The CDR3 totals 15 residues. J was trimmed by 0 bases and V by 6 bases; bases with no gene match: 6. CDR3 sequence (DNA): TGTGCCAGCAGCTCCGGGACTACCAGCACAGATACGCAGTATTTT. Amino acids: CASSSGTTSTDTQYF.

This clonotype turned up a few times. The V gene is TRBV5-4, the J gene TRBJ1-1; 8 positions match TRBD1. From germline, CDR1 is SGHNT and CDR2 YYREEE (reference sequence). The CDR3 covers 14 residues. J gave up 5 bases and V 4 bases, and 7 bases lay outside the gene matches. This CDR3 reads CASSRETGVTEAFF. The CDR3 DNA follows: TGTGCCAGCAGCAGAGAGACAGGGGTTACTGAAGCTTTCTTT.

This sequence joins TRBV6-1 and TRBJ2-7; TRBD2 might be the D (5 bases). Germline V gives CDR1 MNHNS, CDR2 SASEGT. The CDR3 contains 14 residues. V lost 2 bases, J lost 7 bases, and 15 bases lay in between. Here the CDR3 DNA reads TGTGCCAGCAGTGAATCCTTAGACTATCTGGAGCAGTACTTC. This translates into CASSESLDYLEQYF.

About this clonotype itself: Sequence at one end of the junction differs from germline and may be a read error. This rearrangement joins TRBV10-1 to TRBJ2-7; TRBD1 or TRBD2 may be the D gene (5 bases each). CDR3 length equals 15 residues. CDR1 and CDR2 from the germline V gene are WNHNN and SYGVQD (reference sequence). The CDR3 coding sequence is TGTGCCAGCAGCCCGGGACGGATGGGATTCTACGAGCAGTACTTC. Protein sequence: CASSPGRMGFYEQYF.

This clonotype was seen only once. This rearrangement joins TRBV5-4 to TRBJ2-5, with no clear D. The germline CDR1 and CDR2 sequences are SGHNT and YYREEE (reference sequence). This CDR3 contains 16 residues. Trimming left V 4 bases short and J 1 base short, with 17 bases between. The CDR3 region is CASSRVGRLAQETQYF. For the CDR3, the DNA is TGTGCCAGCAGCAGGGTGGGCCGCCTGGCCCAAGAGACCCAGTACTTC.

This clonotype was counted a single time. The rearrangement uses TRBV10-3 and TRBJ2-1; 9 nucleotides match TRBD2. The V gene's germline CDR1 is ENHRY and CDR2 SYGVKD. Unmatched junction bases numbered 7, after V lost 6 bases and J lost 4 bases. CDR3 length: 15 amino acids. CDR3 nucleotides: TGTGCCATCAGCACCGGGACTAGCAGTTACAATGAGCAGTTCTTC. This sequence encodes CAISTGTSSYNEQFF.

This chain joins TRBV19 and TRBJ2-1; tentatively, D is TRBD1 (5 bases). From germline, CDR1 is LNHDA and CDR2 SQIVND (reference sequence). The CDR3 has 15 residues. The germline V and J ends were trimmed by 5 bases and 12 bases, with 23 bases remaining between them. The CDR3 here is CASSVTGGAPLGQFF. The CDR3 bases are TGTGCCAGTAGTGTAACAGGTGGAGCGCCCCTAGGGCAGTTCTTC.

This chain joins TRBV6-1 and TRBJ2-7, with D possibly TRBD2 on 5 matching bases. This CDR3 region has 16 residues. Trimming stripped 3 bases from V and 2 bases from J, with 17 bases between. From germline, CDR1 is MNHNS and CDR2 SASEGT. CDR3 protein: CASSEGESLGAYEQYF. For the CDR3, the DNA is TGTGCCAGCAGTGAGGGAGAATCTCTGGGAGCCTACGAGCAGTACTTC.

This chain connects TRBV6-1 to TRBJ2-7; 8 bases are a match to TRBD1. With V trimmed by 7 bases and J by 3 bases, 5 bases remained unmatched. CDR1 and CDR2 (germline): MNHNS, SASEGT. The CDR3 is made up of 13 amino acids. The CDR3 is CASILDRVYEQYF. CDR3 coding DNA: TGTGCCAGCATTCTGGACAGGGTCTACGAGCAGTACTTC.

Concerning this clonotype: A much larger clone differs from this one at a single base, so this may be a read error. This chain joins TRBV11-1 and TRBJ2-1, with a tentative D call TRBD1 (6 bases). The CDR3 contains 13 residues. The germline V gene has CDR1 SGHAT and CDR2 FQDESV (reference sequence). The CDR3: CASSPRQEDEHFF. The CDR3 DNA follows: TGTGCCAGCAGCCCCAGACAGGAGGATGAGCACTTCTTC.

This clonotype has a single count. The rearrangement joins TRBV10-3 to TRBJ2-3, with D uncertain. V shed 3 bases and J shed 2 bases, with 15 bases lying between them. The CDR3 covers 16 residues. The germline gives CDR1 ENHRY, CDR2 SYGVKD. CDR3 region: CAISDGSELTTDTQYF. Written as DNA, the CDR3 is TGTGCCATCAGTGACGGCAGCGAACTAACCACAGATACGCAGTATTTT.

This clonotype has a handful of counts. The gene calls are TRBV5-1 and TRBJ2-4; D is possibly TRBD1 or TRBD2 (7 bases each). The CDR3 runs to 13 residues. Trimming took 4 bases from V and 8 from J, leaving 13 bases between them. CDR1 is SGHRS and CDR2 is YFSETQ in the germline V gene. The CDR3 region has the DNA TGCGCCAGCAGCGACCCAGGGGGGGACATTCAGTACTTC. Protein: CASSDPGGDIQYF.

By its share, this clonotype is medium-sized. The rearrangement links TRBV11-1 to TRBJ2-1; 14 bases fit TRBD2. V gave up 7 bases and J gave up 7 bases; unmatched junction bases: 9. Germline CDR1 is SGHAT and CDR2 is FQDESV (reference sequence). CDR3 size: 16 residues. The CDR3 DNA reads as TGTGCCAGCACCGGGCAAGGGACTAGCGGGAGAAATGAGCAGTTCTTC. It translates to CASTGQGTSGRNEQFF. The whole variable domain, filled in from reference TRBV11-1 and TRBJ2-1, reads EAEVAQSPRYKITEKSQAVAFWCDPISGHATLYWYRQILGQGPELLVQFQDESVVDDSQLPKDRFSAERLKGVDSTLKIQPAELGDSAMYLCASTGQGTSGRNEQFFGPGTRLTVL.

V is TRBV15 and J is TRBJ2-5; D remains unclear. This CDR3 has 13 amino acids. The V and J ends lost 1 base and 5 bases respectively, with 8 bases between them. CDR1 and CDR2 from the germline V gene are LNHNV and YYDKDF (reference sequence). CDR3 nucleotides: TGTGCCACCAGCAGAGCCCCTTTGGAGACCCAGTACTTC. This sequence encodes CATSRAPLETQYF.

The table lists this clonotype with a few counts. The chain is built from TRBV6-5 and TRBJ2-7; D possibly uses TRBD1 or TRBD2 (5 bases each). The germline V and J ends were trimmed by 0 bases and 3 bases, with 15 bases remaining between them. This CDR3 has 16 amino acids. Germline lookup yields CDR1 MNHEY and CDR2 SVGAGI. The CDR3 coding sequence is TGTGCCAGCAGTTACTCGTCCGGGACCTCCGACTACGAGCAGTACTTC. Its protein product is CASSYSSGTSDYEQYF.

This clonotype occurred a few times. The chain has TRBV30 and TRBJ2-3, with 11 nucleotides matching TRBD2. CDR1 is GTSNPN, CDR2 SVGIG, per germline (reference sequence). CDR3 length: 15 residues. The trim removed 2 bases at V and 6 bases at J, leaving 7 bases unmatched. In nucleotides, the CDR3 is TGTGCCTGGAGTAATGGAGTAGCGGGAGGGGATACGCAGTATTTT. It is translated as CAWSNGVAGGDTQYF.

V is TRBV27 and J is TRBJ2-7; possible D gene TRBD2, 6 bases. The germline CDR1 and CDR2 sequences are MNHEY and SMNVEV (reference sequence). Trimming stripped 4 bases from V and 4 bases from J, with 14 bases between. The CDR3 runs to 14 residues. For the CDR3, the DNA is TGTGCCAGCAGTTCCCTTCGGGAGCGGTACGAGCAGTACTTC. This sequence encodes CASSSLRERYEQYF.

To note about this clonotype: Its ends do not fully match the called genes, so a read error is possible. This chain connects TRBV27 to TRBJ2-1, with TRBD1 as a possible D gene (5 bases). The CDR3 totals 15 residues. In germline, CDR1 is MNHEY, CDR2 SMNVEV (reference sequence). The CDR3 DNA reads TGTGCCAGCAGTTTATCGTTGGCAGGGATCAATAAGCAGTTCTTC. Protein sequence: CASSLSLAGINKQFF.